This T cell receptor (beta chain) originates from a study of PD-L1 blockade in urothelial cancer. In the study overall: Blood analyses occurred 3 weeks (second dose) and 6 weeks post treatment start.

Method: immunoSEQ multiplex PCR; TCRdb's copy keeps in-frame clones and lacks some. The sample shows tens of thousands of clones, around 76% of them seen only once. CDR1 is SGHTA, CDR2 FQGNSA, per germline. CDR3 length equals 16 residues. After removal of 4 bases from V and 9 bases from J, the junction contained 12 bases not matched to a gene. Locally advanced or metastatic urothelial carcinoma affected the patients. The TCR comes from a man in his 70s with urothelial cancer. The chain carries TRBV7-2 and TRBJ2-1, with 10 bases that match TRBD2. The material was PBMCs, obtained around atezolizumab (anti-PD-L1) treatment. CDR3 sequence (DNA): TGTGCCAGCAGCTCCCAAGCGGGAGGGCCACGGAGTGAGCAGTTCTTC. Its translation is CASSSQAGGPRSEQFF.